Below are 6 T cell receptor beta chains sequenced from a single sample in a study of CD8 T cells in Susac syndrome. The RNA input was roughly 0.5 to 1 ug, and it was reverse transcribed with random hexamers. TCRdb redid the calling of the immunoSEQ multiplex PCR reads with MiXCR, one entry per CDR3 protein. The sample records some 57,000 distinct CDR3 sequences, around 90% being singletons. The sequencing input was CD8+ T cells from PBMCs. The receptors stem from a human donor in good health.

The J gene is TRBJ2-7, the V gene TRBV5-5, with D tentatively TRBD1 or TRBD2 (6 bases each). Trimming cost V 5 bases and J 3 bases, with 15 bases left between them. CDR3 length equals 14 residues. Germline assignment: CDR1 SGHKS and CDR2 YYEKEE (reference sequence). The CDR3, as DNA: TGTGCCAGCAGGGAAGGGGGGACTGTCTACGAGCAGTACTTC. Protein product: CASREGGTVYEQYF. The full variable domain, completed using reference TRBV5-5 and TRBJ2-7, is DAGVTQSPTHLIKTRGQQVTLRCSPISGHKSVSWYQQVLGQGPQFIFQYYEKEERGRGNFPDRFSARQFPNYSSELNVNALLLGDSALYLCASREGGTVYEQYFGPGTRLTVT.

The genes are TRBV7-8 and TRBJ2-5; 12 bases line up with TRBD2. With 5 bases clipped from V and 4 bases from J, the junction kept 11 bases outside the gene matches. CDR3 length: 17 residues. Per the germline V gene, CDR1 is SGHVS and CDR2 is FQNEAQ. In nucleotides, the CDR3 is TGTGCCAGCAGCGAGCGACTAGCGGGGGCCGGGGGAGAGACCCAGTACTTC. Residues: CASSERLAGAGGETQYF.

The CDR3 loop is CASSPEIPGTGINTGELFF. The CDR3 bases are TGCGCCAGCAGCCCCGAAATCCCCGGGACAGGGATTAACACCGGGGAGCTGTTTTTT. This chain connects TRBV5-1 to TRBJ2-2; 9 bases match TRBD1. Germline V CDR1 and CDR2: SGHRS, YFSETQ. Unmatched junction bases numbered 15, after V lost 4 bases and J lost 2 bases. This CDR3 region has 19 residues.

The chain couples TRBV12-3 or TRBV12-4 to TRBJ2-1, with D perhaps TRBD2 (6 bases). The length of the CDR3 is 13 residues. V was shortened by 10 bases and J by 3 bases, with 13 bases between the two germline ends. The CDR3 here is CANTVEGYNEQFF. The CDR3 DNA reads TGTGCCAATACTGTGGAGGGCTACAATGAGCAGTTCTTC.

DNA of the CDR3: TGTGCCAGCAGTTACAGTTCCCTAGATACGCAGTATTTT. This sequence encodes CASSYSSLDTQYF. The gene calls are TRBV6-5 and TRBJ2-3, with D unclear. The CDR3 is 13 amino acids. The germline CDR1 and CDR2 sequences are MNHEY and SVGAGI. V lost 2 bases, J lost 5 bases, and 8 bases lay in between.

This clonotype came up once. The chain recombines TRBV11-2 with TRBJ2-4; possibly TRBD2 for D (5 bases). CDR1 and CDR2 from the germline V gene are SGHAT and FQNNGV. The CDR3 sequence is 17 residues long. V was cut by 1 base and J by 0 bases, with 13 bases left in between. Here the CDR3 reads CASSLGPGVEAKNIQYF. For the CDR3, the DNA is TGTGCCAGCAGCTTAGGACCCGGGGTGGAAGCCAAAAACATTCAGTACTTC.